The next 5 T cell receptor beta chains were all read from a single sample in a study of T cell changes during pregnancy in multiple sclerosis. The method was immunoSEQ multiplex PCR; TCRdb's version includes in-frame clones alone and lacks a portion of them. The repertoire holds around 60,000 clones, with about 94% as singletons. The material sequenced was CD4+ T cells from peripheral blood mononuclear cells, taken before pregnancy. Receptors originate from a female donor with multiple sclerosis, enrolled in a pregnancy study.

This clone was counted once. The chain employs TRBV7-2 and TRBJ2-3; D may be TRBD2 (5 bases). The V end was cut by 4 bases, the J end by 6 bases, with 14 bases between. The germline V gene encodes CDR1 SGHTA and CDR2 FQGNSA. The CDR3 totals 14 residues. The chain's CDR3 is CASSSPDWRDTQYF. CDR3 nucleotides: TGTGCCAGCAGCTCTCCGGACTGGCGGGATACGCAGTATTTT.

J is TRBJ2-7 and V is TRBV10-3; 10 nucleotides align to TRBD2. V shed 7 bases, J shed 4 bases, and the junction held 7 bases outside the gene matches. Germline CDR1 is ENHRY and CDR2 is SYGVKD. The CDR3 has 14 amino acids. The CDR3 reads CAIKKGLAAYEQYF. CDR3 coding DNA: TGTGCCATCAAAAAAGGACTAGCGGCGTACGAGCAGTACTTC.

This chain links TRBV9 with TRBJ2-7; TRBD1 aligns across 9 bases. This CDR3 has 15 residues. Germline lookup yields CDR1 SGDLS and CDR2 YYNGEE. V was clipped by 3 bases and J by 4 bases; unmatched bases: 8. The CDR3 region is CASSAAGQGGYEQYF. The CDR3 DNA is TGTGCCAGCAGCGCCGCGGGACAGGGTGGATACGAGCAGTACTTC.

The chain joins TRBV6-6 to TRBJ2-1; 9 bases fit TRBD2. This CDR3 region has 15 residues. CDR1 and CDR2 (germline): MNHNY, SVGAGI (reference sequence). Trimming at V came to 7 bases and at J to 8 bases, leaving 12 bases not matched to a gene. CDR3 nucleotide sequence: TGTGCCAGCACCACGGGCGGGAGGGTATTGGATGAGCAGTTCTTC. Translating it yields CASTTGGRVLDEQFF.

V is TRBV5-1 and J is TRBJ1-2, with 7 bases matching TRBD1. V gave up 0 bases and J gave up 6 bases; unmatched junction bases: 2. CDR1 and CDR2 (germline): SGHRS, YFSETQ. This CDR3 spans 13 amino acids. The CDR3 DNA reads as TGCGCCAGCAGCTTGGCAGGGGGAAATGGCTACACCTTC. This encodes CASSLAGGNGYTF.